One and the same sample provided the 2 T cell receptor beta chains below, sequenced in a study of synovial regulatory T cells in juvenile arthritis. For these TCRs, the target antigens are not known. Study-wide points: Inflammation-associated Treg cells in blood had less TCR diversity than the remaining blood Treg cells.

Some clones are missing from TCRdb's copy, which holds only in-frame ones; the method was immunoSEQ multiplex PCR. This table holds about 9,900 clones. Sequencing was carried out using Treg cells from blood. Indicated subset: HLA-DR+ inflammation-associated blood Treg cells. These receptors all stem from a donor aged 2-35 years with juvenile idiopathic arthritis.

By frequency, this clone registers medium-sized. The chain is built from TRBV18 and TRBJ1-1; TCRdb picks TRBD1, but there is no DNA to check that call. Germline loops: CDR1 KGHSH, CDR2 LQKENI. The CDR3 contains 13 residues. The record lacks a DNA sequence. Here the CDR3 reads CASSPDRGTEAFF.

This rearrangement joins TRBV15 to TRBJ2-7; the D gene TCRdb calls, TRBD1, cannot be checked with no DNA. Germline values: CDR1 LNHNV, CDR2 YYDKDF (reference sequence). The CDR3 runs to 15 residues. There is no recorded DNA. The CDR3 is CATSRDPRQGYEQYF.